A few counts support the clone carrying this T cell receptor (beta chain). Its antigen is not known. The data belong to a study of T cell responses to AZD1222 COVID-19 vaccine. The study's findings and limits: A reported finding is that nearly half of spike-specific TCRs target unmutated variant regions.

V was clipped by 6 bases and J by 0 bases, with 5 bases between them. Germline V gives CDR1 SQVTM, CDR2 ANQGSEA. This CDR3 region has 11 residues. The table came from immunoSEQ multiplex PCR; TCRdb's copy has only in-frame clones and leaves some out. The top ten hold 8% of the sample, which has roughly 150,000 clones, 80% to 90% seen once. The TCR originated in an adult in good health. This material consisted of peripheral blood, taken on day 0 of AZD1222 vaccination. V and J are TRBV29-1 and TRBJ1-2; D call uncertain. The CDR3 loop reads CSVESNYGYTF. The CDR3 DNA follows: TGCAGCGTCGAGTCTAACTATGGCTACACCTTC.